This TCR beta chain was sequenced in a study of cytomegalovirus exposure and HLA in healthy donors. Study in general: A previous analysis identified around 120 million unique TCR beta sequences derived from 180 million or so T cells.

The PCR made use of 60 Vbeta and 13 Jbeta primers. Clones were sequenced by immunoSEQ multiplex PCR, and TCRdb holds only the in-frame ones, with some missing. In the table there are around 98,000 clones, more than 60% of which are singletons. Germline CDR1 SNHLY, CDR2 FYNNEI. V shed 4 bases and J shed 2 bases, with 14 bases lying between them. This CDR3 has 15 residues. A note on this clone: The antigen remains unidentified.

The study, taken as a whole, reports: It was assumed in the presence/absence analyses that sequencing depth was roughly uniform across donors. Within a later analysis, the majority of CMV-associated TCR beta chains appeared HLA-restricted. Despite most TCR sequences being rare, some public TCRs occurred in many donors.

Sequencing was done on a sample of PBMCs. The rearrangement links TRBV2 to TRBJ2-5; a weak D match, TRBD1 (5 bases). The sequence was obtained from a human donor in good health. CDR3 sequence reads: CASSGGAGSQETQYF. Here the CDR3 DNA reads TGTGCCAGCAGTGGTGGGGCAGGCTCTCAAGAGACCCAGTACTTC.